Listed below are T cell receptor beta chains from one sample, sequenced in a study of T-cell reconstitution after alpha-beta-depleted transplantation in children. TCRdb re-called the PCR reads with MiXCR, one entry per CDR3 protein. This sample has some 600,000 distinct CDR3 sequences; 16% occur once, and the top ten carry about 1.1%. The sequencing here drew on PBMCs from the stem cell graft donor, taken from the stem cell graft. These receptors originate from a human donor who donated a stem cell graft to a child with acute myeloid leukemia. Each CDR3 is given with its conserved first and last residue. A D gene is named only where the DNA matches it firmly. Size tells how often a clone was seen (once, few, many) or the class of an expanded clone, and some rows leave it out.

TRBJ1-1 NA TRBV20-1 NA 14 CIARGTRADTEAFF TGCATTGCTAGAGGGACTAGAGCGGACACTGAAGCTTTCTTT
TRBJ1-1 many TRBV20-1 NA 13 CSAREGAEFEAFF TGCAGTGCTAGAGAGGGGGCTGAGTTTGAAGCTTTCTTT
TRBJ1-4 many TRBV20-1 NA 12 CSASATNEKLFF TGCAGTGCTAGTGCAACTAATGAAAAACTGTTTTTT
TRBJ2-5 few TRBV12-3/TRBV12-4 TRBD2 16 CASSPPGLAIQETQYF TGTGCCAGCAGCCCGCCGGGACTAGCCATACAAGAGACCCAGTACTTC
TRBJ2-7 many TRBV21-1 NA 14 CASSKWGGPYEQYF TGTGCCAGCAGCAAATGGGGGGGTCCCTACGAGCAGTACTTC
TRBJ1-5 many TRBV20-1 TRBD1 14 CSARRGTGHQPQHF TGCAGTGCTAGGCGTGGGACAGGGCATCAGCCCCAGCATTTT
TRBJ2-2 once TRBV7-8 TRBD1 16 CASSLTGVMNTGELFF TGTGCCAGCAGCCTGACAGGGGTGATGAACACCGGGGAGCTGTTTTTT
TRBJ2-3 few TRBV7-8 NA 15 CASSFEGISTDTQYF TGTGCCAGCAGCTTCGAGGGGATTAGCACAGATACGCAGTATTTT
TRBJ1-1 many TRBV20-1 NA 11 CSGGRGLEAFF TGCAGTGGAGGCAGGGGCTTGGAAGCTTTCTTT
TRBJ2-5 many TRBV4-3 NA 15 CASSRGTLQVETQYF TGCGCCAGCAGCCGCGGGACTCTTCAGGTGGAGACCCAGTACTTC
TRBJ2-2 many TRBV6-4 NA 14 CASSDSETAGELFF TGTGCCAGCAGTGACTCAGAAACAGCCGGGGAGCTGTTTTTT
TRBJ2-7 NA TRBV5-6 TRBD1 15 CASSWGQGNIHEQYF TGTGCCAGCAGCTGGGGACAGGGAAACATCCACGAGCAGTACTTC
TRBJ1-1 NA TRBV7-9 NA 17 CASSSYRVERRNTEAFF TGTGCCAGCAGCTCCTACAGGGTCGAGAGGAGGAACACTGAAGCTTTCTTT
TRBJ2-5 many TRBV9 NA 13 CASSVAEKETQYF TGTGCCAGCAGCGTGGCAGAAAAAGAGACCCAGTACTTC
TRBJ2-7 many TRBV20-1 NA 13 CSARTGHHYEQYF TGCAGTGCTAGGACGGGACATCACTACGAGCAGTACTTC
TRBJ2-6 few TRBV27 NA 16 CASRYIQGPGANVLTF TGTGCCAGCAGATACATACAGGGACCTGGGGCCAACGTCCTGACTTTC
TRBJ1-2 many TRBV29-1 TRBD1 12 CSVDRGLKGYTF TGCAGCGTCGACAGGGGGCTCAAAGGCTACACCTTC
TRBJ2-3 many TRBV5-1 TRBD2 14 CASSLQLATDTQYF TGCGCCAGCAGCTTGCAACTAGCGACAGATACGCAGTATTTT
TRBJ1-1 NA TRBV6-6 TRBD1 12 CASSRGQPEAFF TGTGCCAGCAGTCGGGGACAGCCGGAAGCTTTCTTT
TRBJ1-5 few TRBV12-3/TRBV12-4 TRBD1 14 CASSWDRVNQPQHF TGTGCCAGCAGCTGGGACAGGGTAAATCAGCCCCAGCATTTT
TRBJ2-7 NA TRBV27 NA 15 CASSLSPGSLYEQYF TGTGCCAGCAGTTTATCCCCAGGTTCACTATACGAGCAGTACTTC
TRBJ2-3 NA TRBV5-5 NA 15 CASSFDRRPTDTQYF TGTGCCAGCAGCTTTGACAGAAGACCGACAGATACGCAGTATTTT
TRBJ1-1 many TRBV7-2 TRBD1 15 CASSLTTGLVTEAFF TGTGCCAGCAGCTTGACGACAGGGTTGGTCACTGAAGCTTTCTTT
TRBJ2-5 many TRBV29-1 NA 13 CSEGGTPRETQYF TGCAGCGAGGGTGGGACTCCAAGAGAGACCCAGTACTTC
TRBJ2-1 few TRBV7-2 NA 17 CASSLGSVGWGVNEQFF TGTGCCAGCAGCTTAGGGTCGGTGGGATGGGGCGTTAATGAGCAGTTCTTC
TRBJ1-4 many TRBV20-1 TRBD1 13 CSAPWTGREKLFF TGCAGTGCTCCGTGGACAGGGCGGGAAAAACTGTTTTTT
TRBJ1-2 many TRBV29-1 TRBD1 12 CSEGTGGRGYTF TGCAGCGAAGGGACAGGGGGCCGTGGCTACACCTTC
TRBJ2-1 many TRBV12-3/TRBV12-4 NA 14 CASSPGTNPNEQFF TGTGCCAGCAGTCCCGGGACCAACCCCAATGAGCAGTTCTTC
TRBJ2-5 many TRBV12-3/TRBV12-4 NA 12 CASSQGTGTQYF TGTGCCAGCAGTCAGGGGACCGGGACCCAGTACTTC
TRBJ1-1 few TRBV29-1 TRBD1 12 CSGDRVISEAFF TGCAGCGGAGACAGGGTAATCTCTGAAGCTTTCTTT
TRBJ2-7 few TRBV7-2 TRBD2 15 CASSSTSGVTYEQYF TGTGCCAGCAGCTCTACTAGCGGTGTGACCTACGAGCAGTACTTC
TRBJ2-1 NA TRBV5-1 NA 14 CASSNDIGYNEQFF TGCGCCAGCAGCAATGACATAGGCTACAATGAGCAGTTCTTC
TRBJ2-2 NA TRBV5-5 NA 16 CASSLEGHLNTGELFF TGTGCCAGCAGCTTGGAGGGACACTTGAACACCGGGGAGCTGTTTTTT
TRBJ2-2 few TRBV5-1 NA 13 CASIRQSTGELFF TGCGCCAGCATTCGACAGTCTACCGGGGAGCTGTTTTTT
TRBJ2-1 few TRBV7-9 NA 15 CASSLMGGGGDEQFF TGTGCCAGCAGCTTAATGGGGGGCGGAGGAGATGAGCAGTTCTTC
TRBJ1-3 many TRBV20-1 TRBD1 17 CSAAAGGFPDSGNTIYF TGCAGTGCGGCCGCAGGGGGCTTTCCCGACTCTGGAAACACCATATATTTT
TRBJ2-1 many TRBV13 NA 16 CASSFTALSSYNEQFF TGTGCCAGCAGCTTCACTGCCCTCAGCTCCTACAATGAGCAGTTCTTC
TRBJ2-2 NA TRBV20-1 TRBD2 15 CSAERGRSNTGELFF TGCAGTGCCGAGCGGGGGCGATCGAACACCGGGGAGCTGTTTTTT
TRBJ1-5 many TRBV20-1 NA 13 CSASVGGDQPQHF TGCAGTGCTAGCGTTGGGGGGGATCAGCCCCAGCATTTT
TRBJ1-2 many TRBV20-1 NA 14 CSATPLGRGGGYTF TGCAGTGCTACCCCCCTGGGGCGGGGGGGAGGCTACACCTTC
TRBJ2-1 NA TRBV20-1 TRBD2 15 CSALPTSSLSGEQFF TGCAGTGCCCTCCCGACTAGCTCCCTCTCGGGCGAGCAGTTCTTC